The rows below give T cell receptor beta chains drawn from one sample of a study of CD4 T cells in relation to SARS-CoV-2 and coronaviruses. Measured with immunoSEQ multiplex PCR; TCRdb has only the in-frame clones, and not every one. This table holds tens of thousands of clones, 75% to 85% found once. The antigens these receptors bind are not known. The specimen was CD4+ T cells from PBMCs, cultured in vitro. The receptor source for this set is a human donor in good health. Each CDR3 is given with its conserved first and last residue. Each record gives: J gene, V gene, D gene, clone size, CDR3 protein, CDR3 DNA. D genes are given only for firm matches. Clone size is stated in some rows and not others, as once, few, many or a class when expanded.

J gene: TRBJ1-5
V gene: TRBV7-2
D gene: .
clone size: .
CDR3 protein: CASSLAMTGSGQPQHF
CDR3 DNA: TGTGCCAGCAGCTTAGCGATGACAGGTTCGGGGCAGCCCCAGCATTTT

J gene: TRBJ1-2
V gene: TRBV19
D gene: .
clone size: .
CDR3 protein: CASSTGGFGYGYTF
CDR3 DNA: TGTGCCAGTAGTACCGGGGGTTTCGGCTATGGCTACACCTTC

J gene: TRBJ2-3
V gene: TRBV6-2/TRBV6-3
D gene: .
clone size: .
CDR3 protein: CASSYRTDTQYF
CDR3 DNA: TGTGCCAGCAGTTACAGGACAGATACGCAGTATTTT

J gene: TRBJ1-1
V gene: TRBV4-1
D gene: .
clone size: few
CDR3 protein: CASNAPGTVNTEAFF
CDR3 DNA: TGCGCCAGCAACGCCCCGGGTACTGTGAACACTGAAGCTTTCTTT

J gene: TRBJ2-3
V gene: TRBV10-3
D gene: .
clone size: .
CDR3 protein: CAISEGGLDTQYF
CDR3 DNA: TGTGCCATCAGTGAGGGGGGGTTGGATACGCAGTATTTT

J gene: TRBJ1-5
V gene: TRBV18
D gene: .
clone size: once
CDR3 protein: CASSPGSNQPQHF
CDR3 DNA: TGTGCCAGCTCACCGGGGAGCAATCAGCCCCAGCATTTT

J gene: TRBJ1-1
V gene: TRBV3-1/TRBV3-2
D gene: TRBD1
clone size: .
CDR3 protein: CASSHQTHRGNAFF
CDR3 DNA: TGTGCCAGCAGCCACCAAACTCACAGGGGGAACGCTTTCTTT

J gene: TRBJ2-2
V gene: TRBV7-3
D gene: .
clone size: .
CDR3 protein: CASSLSLTGELFF
CDR3 DNA: TGTGCCAGCAGCTTAAGTTTGACCGGGGAGCTGTTTTTT

J gene: TRBJ2-5
V gene: TRBV7-6
D gene: TRBD1
clone size: .
CDR3 protein: CASSLVATGGGETQYF
CDR3 DNA: TGTGCCAGCAGCTTAGTGGCGACAGGGGGCGGGGAGACCCAGTACTTC

J gene: TRBJ2-7
V gene: TRBV19
D gene: TRBD1
clone size: .
CDR3 protein: CASSMAGTGVYEQYF
CDR3 DNA: TGTGCCAGTAGTATGGCCGGGACAGGGGTCTACGAGCAGTACTTC

J gene: TRBJ1-6
V gene: TRBV18
D gene: .
clone size: .
CDR3 protein: CASSPSSYNSPLHF
CDR3 DNA: TGTGCCAGCTCACCGAGCTCCTATAATTCACCCCTCCACTTT

J gene: TRBJ1-5
V gene: TRBV6-2/TRBV6-3
D gene: .
clone size: .
CDR3 protein: CASSYVPGGPQHF
CDR3 DNA: TGTGCCAGCAGTTACGTCCCGGGGGGGCCCCAGCATTTT

J gene: TRBJ1-2
V gene: TRBV6-2/TRBV6-3
D gene: .
clone size: .
CDR3 protein: CASSLDGNYGYTF
CDR3 DNA: TGTGCCAGCAGTTTGGACGGTAACTATGGCTACACCTTC

J gene: TRBJ1-1
V gene: TRBV29-1
D gene: TRBD1
clone size: .
CDR3 protein: CSVEGSRGVTEAFF
CDR3 DNA: TGCAGCGTTGAAGGTAGCAGGGGGGTCACTGAAGCTTTCTTT

J gene: TRBJ2-7
V gene: TRBV7-8
D gene: .
clone size: .
CDR3 protein: CASSLDRMGEQYF
CDR3 DNA: TGTGCCAGCAGCTTAGACCGGATGGGGGAGCAGTACTTC

J gene: TRBJ1-2
V gene: TRBV10-3
D gene: TRBD1
clone size: .
CDR3 protein: CAIGTASAGTF
CDR3 DNA: TGTGCCATTGGGACAGCCTCCGCGGGTACCTTC

J gene: TRBJ1-4
V gene: TRBV2
D gene: TRBD1
clone size: .
CDR3 protein: CAGKTGDEKLFF
CDR3 DNA: TGTGCCGGAAAGACAGGGGATGAAAAACTGTTTTTT

J gene: TRBJ1-6
V gene: TRBV9
D gene: .
clone size: .
CDR3 protein: CASSPWDTNNSPLHF
CDR3 DNA: TGTGCCAGCAGCCCCTGGGACACGAATAATTCACCCCTCCACTTT

J gene: TRBJ2-1
V gene: TRBV12-3/TRBV12-4
D gene: .
clone size: few
CDR3 protein: CASSFHNEQFF
CDR3 DNA: TGTGCCAGCAGTTTTCACAATGAGCAGTTCTTC

J gene: TRBJ2-1
V gene: TRBV18
D gene: TRBD2
clone size: few
CDR3 protein: CASSPRETGAGAGNEQFF
CDR3 DNA: TGTGCCAGCTCACCCCGCGAGACGGGCGCGGGAGCTGGAAATGAGCAGTTCTTC

J gene: TRBJ2-3
V gene: TRBV19
D gene: .
clone size: .
CDR3 protein: CASSSQGGGEDTQYF
CDR3 DNA: TGTGCCAGTAGTTCCCAGGGGGGAGGGGAAGATACGCAGTATTTT

J gene: TRBJ2-2
V gene: TRBV24-1
D gene: .
clone size: .
CDR3 protein: CATSAPAGTRTTNTGELFF
CDR3 DNA: TGTGCCACCAGTGCCCCGGCAGGGACGCGAACCACGAACACCGGGGAGCTGTTTTTT

J gene: TRBJ1-5
V gene: TRBV4-3
D gene: .
clone size: .
CDR3 protein: CASSQLPGSNQPQHF
CDR3 DNA: TGCGCCAGCAGCCAGCTCCCTGGAAGCAATCAGCCCCAGCATTTT

J gene: TRBJ2-1
V gene: TRBV2
D gene: .
clone size: .
CDR3 protein: CASSEAGIPYNEQFF
CDR3 DNA: TGTGCCAGCAGTGAAGCGGGCATTCCCTACAATGAGCAGTTCTTC

J gene: TRBJ2-1
V gene: TRBV30
D gene: .
clone size: .
CDR3 protein: CAWSAVLNEQFF
CDR3 DNA: TGTGCCTGGAGTGCAGTGTTGAATGAGCAGTTCTTC

J gene: TRBJ2-1
V gene: TRBV3-1/TRBV3-2
D gene: TRBD2
clone size: .
CDR3 protein: CASSPRGASGGNYNEQFF
CDR3 DNA: TGTGCCAGCAGCCCCAGGGGGGCTAGCGGGGGGAACTACAATGAGCAGTTCTTC

J gene: TRBJ2-7
V gene: TRBV30
D gene: .
clone size: .
CDR3 protein: CAWGQGPGEQYF
CDR3 DNA: TGTGCCTGGGGGCAGGGTCCAGGAGAGCAGTACTTC

J gene: TRBJ2-2
V gene: TRBV3-1/TRBV3-2
D gene: TRBD2
clone size: once
CDR3 protein: CASSLIAGSNGELFF
CDR3 DNA: TGTGCCAGCAGCCTAATAGCGGGAAGTAACGGGGAGCTGTTTTTT

J gene: TRBJ1-2
V gene: TRBV6-1
D gene: .
clone size: once
CDR3 protein: CASSEYETGTYGYTF
CDR3 DNA: TGTGCCAGCAGTGAATATGAGACAGGTACCTATGGCTACACCTTC

J gene: TRBJ2-1
V gene: TRBV19
D gene: TRBD2
clone size: .
CDR3 protein: CATRGGSGVGYNEQFF
CDR3 DNA: TGTGCCACACGGGGGGGGTCCGGGGTAGGCTACAATGAGCAGTTCTTC

J gene: TRBJ1-6
V gene: TRBV13
D gene: .
clone size: .
CDR3 protein: CASSERSYNSPLHF
CDR3 DNA: TGTGCCAGCAGCGAACGCTCCTATAATTCACCCCTCCACTTT

J gene: TRBJ2-7
V gene: TRBV7-2
D gene: .
clone size: few
CDR3 protein: CASSSHGGTTSYEQYF
CDR3 DNA: TGTGCCAGCAGCTCCCACGGCGGGACCACCTCCTACGAGCAGTACTTC

J gene: TRBJ2-7
V gene: TRBV12-5
D gene: TRBD1
clone size: .
CDR3 protein: CASGLGQGQEFTSIF
CDR3 DNA: TGTGCTAGTGGTTTGGGCCAGGGACAGGAGTTTACGAGCATCTTC

J gene: TRBJ2-7
V gene: TRBV3-1/TRBV3-2
D gene: TRBD2
clone size: .
CDR3 protein: CASSRTSGGDSYEQYF
CDR3 DNA: TGTGCCAGCAGCCGGACTAGCGGGGGGGACTCCTACGAGCAGTACTTC

J gene: TRBJ1-6
V gene: TRBV9
D gene: .
clone size: few
CDR3 protein: CASSSTSESMSLHF
CDR3 DNA: TGTGCCAGCAGCTCCACCTCCGAATCCATGTCCCTCCACTTT

J gene: TRBJ1-2
V gene: TRBV7-2
D gene: .
clone size: few
CDR3 protein: CASSRGLDYGYTF
CDR3 DNA: TGTGCCAGCAGCCGAGGTTTAGACTATGGCTACACCTTC

J gene: TRBJ1-2
V gene: TRBV7-8
D gene: .
clone size: .
CDR3 protein: CASSSPGQRNYGYTF
CDR3 DNA: TGTGCCAGCAGCTCCCCGGGACAACGGAACTATGGCTACACCTTC

J gene: TRBJ2-7
V gene: TRBV6-5
D gene: TRBD2
clone size: .
CDR3 protein: CASSTLAGGPGEQYF
CDR3 DNA: TGTGCCAGCAGTACTCTAGCGGGGGGGCCGGGTGAGCAGTACTTC

J gene: TRBJ2-3
V gene: TRBV7-2
D gene: TRBD1
clone size: .
CDR3 protein: CASSLYGARGPDTQYF
CDR3 DNA: TGTGCCAGCAGCCTTTACGGGGCCAGGGGGCCAGATACGCAGTATTTT

J gene: TRBJ1-4
V gene: TRBV5-4
D gene: .
clone size: .
CDR3 protein: CASSGGVGSATNEKLFF
CDR3 DNA: TGTGCCAGCAGCGGGGGGGTAGGCAGTGCAACTAATGAAAAACTGTTTTTT

J gene: TRBJ2-3
V gene: TRBV6-1
D gene: TRBD2
clone size: .
CDR3 protein: CASSEGLAVDTQYF
CDR3 DNA: TGTGCCAGCAGTGAAGGACTAGCGGTAGATACGCAGTATTTT

J gene: TRBJ1-6
V gene: TRBV5-1
D gene: .
clone size: .
CDR3 protein: CASSLDRNNSPLHF
CDR3 DNA: TGCGCCAGCAGCTTGGACAGAAATAATTCACCCCTCCACTTT

J gene: TRBJ2-1
V gene: TRBV19
D gene: .
clone size: .
CDR3 protein: CASKRRVVDEQFF
CDR3 DNA: TGTGCCAGTAAGCGGAGGGTGGTCGATGAGCAGTTCTTC

J gene: TRBJ2-7
V gene: TRBV15
D gene: .
clone size: few
CDR3 protein: CATSRDLGPYEQYF
CDR3 DNA: TGTGCCACCAGCAGAGATTTGGGACCCTACGAGCAGTACTTC

J gene: TRBJ2-7
V gene: TRBV11-2
D gene: TRBD1
clone size: .
CDR3 protein: CASSLVRNRGVNEQYF
CDR3 DNA: TGTGCCAGCAGCTTAGTCCGTAACAGGGGAGTCAACGAGCAGTACTTC

J gene: TRBJ2-7
V gene: TRBV10-3
D gene: TRBD1
clone size: few
CDR3 protein: CAIGTGYSNEQYF
CDR3 DNA: TGTGCCATTGGGACAGGGTATAGTAACGAGCAGTACTTC

J gene: TRBJ1-6
V gene: TRBV30
D gene: .
clone size: .
CDR3 protein: CAWSVPLQSYNSPLHF
CDR3 DNA: TGTGCCTGGAGTGTTCCCCTACAGTCCTATAATTCACCCCTCCACTTT

J gene: TRBJ1-6
V gene: TRBV7-6
D gene: .
clone size: .
CDR3 protein: CASSLVGRKDSPLHF
CDR3 DNA: TGTGCCAGCAGCCTAGTAGGACGGAAGGATTCACCCCTCCACTTT

J gene: TRBJ1-1
V gene: TRBV7-9
D gene: .
clone size: few
CDR3 protein: CASSLDLGTEAFF
CDR3 DNA: TGTGCCAGCAGCTTAGATCTGGGCACTGAAGCTTTCTTT

J gene: TRBJ2-3
V gene: TRBV20-1
D gene: TRBD2
clone size: .
CDR3 protein: CSASRRSGGSTDTQYF
CDR3 DNA: TGCAGTGCTAGTCGTCGGTCGGGGGGGAGCACAGATACGCAGTATTTT

J gene: TRBJ1-5
V gene: TRBV19
D gene: TRBD1
clone size: .
CDR3 protein: CASSIQGQGWSGQPQHF
CDR3 DNA: TGTGCCAGTAGTATCCAGGGACAGGGTTGGTCGGGACAGCCCCAGCATTTT